This T cell receptor (beta chain) is from a study of control samples from healthy donors and cancer patients. Clones were read by immunoSEQ multiplex PCR, and TCRdb kept only the in-frame ones, dropping some. The repertoire holds some 100,000 clones, approximately 81% seen once, with over 9.5% in the top ten. This clone has at least ten counts. This TCR was sampled from a young woman in good health. The specimen was blood.

The CDR3 sequence is CASSHGRGGNYGYTF. The CDR3 DNA reads TGTGCCAGCAGCCACGGGAGAGGGGGGAACTATGGCTACACCTTC. The rearrangement joins TRBV14 to TRBJ1-2, with a weak D call TRBD1 (6 bases). The V end was cut by 3 bases, the J end by 2 bases, with 13 bases between. CDR3 length: 15 residues. Germline values: CDR1 SGHDN, CDR2 FVKESK.